These 19 T cell receptor beta chains originate from one sample sequenced in a study of T cells after yellow fever vaccination. TCRdb reanalysed the 5' RACE reads using MiXCR and keeps one entry per CDR3 protein. The sample consists of 450,000 to 600,000 distinct CDR3 sequences, about 14% of them appearing once. This specimen was PBMCs, taken on the day of the yellow fever booster vaccination. These receptors were taken from a man in his thirties or forties who received the YFV17D yellow fever vaccine.

The chain couples TRBV6-1 to TRBJ2-7; maybe TRBD2 (6 bases). Germline V gene data show CDR1 as MNHNS and CDR2 as SASEGT. This CDR3 is built from 16 residues. V lost 5 bases to trimming and J lost 7 bases, with 24 bases between them. Here the CDR3 reads CASSPPGVEGTVEQYF. The DNA for the CDR3 is TGTGCCAGCAGTCCGCCCGGGGTGGAGGGAACTGTGGAGCAGTACTTC.

This clonotype was picked up a small number of times. J is TRBJ2-3 and V is TRBV24-1; TRBD1 might be the D (5 bases). Germline V gives CDR1 KGHDR, CDR2 SFDVKD. V lost 10 bases and J lost 1, with 14 bases in between. The CDR3 runs to 14 residues. The DNA of the CDR3 is TGTGCCACAGGGGATCAGGGCCGCACAGATACGCAGTATTTT. This encodes CATGDQGRTDTQYF.

In this sample, this clonotype turned up once. The chain recombines TRBV7-8 with TRBJ2-3; D gene ambiguous. Germline V gives CDR1 SGHVS, CDR2 FQNEAQ. The CDR3 extends over 15 amino acids. V was shortened by 5 bases and J by 2 bases, with 14 bases between the two germline ends. The CDR3 coding sequence is TGTGCCAGCAGCGCCGCAGGCCTTACCACAGATACGCAGTATTTT. Protein: CASSAAGLTTDTQYF.

The chain combines TRBV28 with TRBJ2-5; the D call may be TRBD1 or TRBD2 (5 bases each). This CDR3 spans 14 amino acids. The germline V and J ends were trimmed by 5 bases and 5 bases, with 15 bases remaining between them. CDR1 MDHEN and CDR2 SYDVKM come from the germline V gene. The CDR3 is CASSPRRGRETQYF. The CDR3 nucleotides read TGTGCCAGCAGTCCCCGTAGGGGACGGGAGACCCAGTACTTC.

Comment on this clonotype: A single base separates this from a much larger clone, so it may be a read error. The J gene is TRBJ2-2, the V gene TRBV5-1; D is unclear. Germline lookup yields CDR1 SGHRS and CDR2 YFSETQ. This CDR3 has 15 amino acids. CDR3 sequence reads: CVSRKTGTNTGELFF. The DNA of the CDR3 is TGCGTCAGCAGAAAGACCGGCACCAACACCGGGGAGCTGTTTTTT.

This sequence joins TRBV5-1 and TRBJ2-7, with TRBD1 matching over 7 bases. This CDR3 comprises 16 residues. Looked up from germline, CDR1 is SGHRS and CDR2 is YFSETQ. V was clipped by 4 bases and J by 3 bases; unmatched bases: 13. The chain's CDR3 is CASSATPGQLFYEQYF. Here the CDR3 DNA reads TGCGCCAGCAGCGCAACTCCGGGACAGCTTTTCTACGAGCAGTACTTC. Using reference TRBV5-1 and TRBJ2-7 for the parts outside the CDR3, the full variable domain is KAGVTQTPRYLIKTRGQQVTLSCSPISGHRSVSWYQQTPGQGLQFLFEYFSETQRNKGNFPGRFSGRQFSNSRSEMNVSTLELGDSALYLCASSATPGQLFYEQYFGPGTRLTVT.

V gene TRBV2 combines with J gene TRBJ2-1, with TRBD2 matching 8 bases. CDR3 length: 14 residues. Germline CDR1 reads SNHLY; CDR2 reads FYNNEI. The J segment lost 6 bases and the V segment lost 3 bases, leaving 4 bases of the junction unmatched. CDR3 coding DNA: TGTGCCAGCAGTGATGGGCTAGCGGGCAATGAGCAGTTCTTC. Its protein product is CASSDGLAGNEQFF.

This clonotype was counted a few times. As DNA, the CDR3 is TGTGCCAGCAGCTTAGTTCGGGACTCGCAAGAGACCCAGTACTTC. Protein sequence: CASSLVRDSQETQYF. V is TRBV7-7 and J is TRBJ2-5; D might be TRBD2 (6 bases). CDR3 size: 15 residues. Germline assignment: CDR1 SSHAT and CDR2 FNYEAQ (reference sequence). V was cut by 1 base and J by 2 bases, with 11 bases left in between. Together with reference TRBV7-7 and TRBJ2-5, the CDR3 gives the full variable domain: GAGVSQSPRYKVTKRGQDVTLRCDPISSHATLYWYQQALGQGPEFLTYFNYEAQPDKSGLPSDRFSAERPEGSISTLTIQRTEQRDSAMYRCASSLVRDSQETQYFGPGTRLLVL.

The V and J genes are TRBV19 and TRBJ1-1; D is unclear. The V and J ends lost 7 bases and 3 bases respectively, with 12 bases between them. The germline gives CDR1 LNHDA, CDR2 SQIVND (reference sequence). The CDR3 spans 13 residues. The CDR3 spells CASNLDRDTEAFF. CDR3 nucleotide sequence: TGTGCCAGTAACCTCGACCGGGACACTGAAGCTTTCTTT. Combining the CDR3 with reference TRBV19 and TRBJ1-1 gives the whole variable domain DGGITQSPKYLFRKEGQNVTLSCEQNLNHDAMYWYRQDPGQGLRLIYYSQIVNDFQKGDIAEGYSVSREKKESFPLTVTSAQKNPTAFYLCASNLDRDTEAFFGQGTRLTVV.

This clonotype has a count of ten or more. The chain has TRBV9 and TRBJ2-1; 11 bases agree with TRBD2. Germline V lookup: CDR1 SGDLS, CDR2 YYNGEE. The CDR3 consists of 17 residues. Unmatched junction bases numbered 9, after V lost 0 bases and J lost 7 bases. CDR3 loop: CASSVEGVAGGRNEQFF. The CDR3 coding sequence is TGTGCCAGCAGCGTAGAAGGGGTAGCGGGAGGGCGTAATGAGCAGTTCTTC.

The chain uses TRBV20-1 and TRBJ2-1, with 8 bases aligning to TRBD2. After removal of 6 bases from V and 0 bases from J, the junction contained 4 bases not matched to a gene. The CDR3 runs to 14 residues. Germline lookup yields CDR1 DFQATT and CDR2 SNEGSKA (reference sequence). In DNA form, the CDR3 reads TGCAGTGCCATAGCGGGAAGCTCCTACAATGAGCAGTTCTTC. Residues: CSAIAGSSYNEQFF.

Regarding this clonotype: This may arise from a read error, as a much more abundant clone is one base away. V gene TRBV12-3 or TRBV12-4 combines with J gene TRBJ1-1; possible D gene TRBD1, 5 bases. This CDR3 has 14 amino acids. V was shortened by 5 bases and J by 0 bases, with 10 bases between the two germline ends. The CDR3 nucleotides are TGTGCCAGCAGTCCGACAGCGATGAACACTGAAGCTTTCTTT. Protein product: CASSPTAMNTEAFF.

In this sample, this clonotype turned up a few times. The rearrangement joins TRBV3-1 to TRBJ1-3; 9 bases line up with TRBD1. CDR3 length: 16 residues. Germline V gene data show CDR1 as LGHDT and CDR2 as YNNKEL (reference sequence). Trimming removed 2 bases from V and 9 bases from J; junction bases left unmatched: 11. The CDR3 here is CASSQIRTGARVTIYF. The DNA for the CDR3 is TGTGCCAGCAGCCAAATTAGGACAGGGGCGCGGGTCACCATATATTTT.

This clonotype was seen repeatedly, ten times or more. V is TRBV4-3 and J is TRBJ2-1; TRBD2 aligns across 7 bases. CDR1 is LGHNA, CDR2 YSLEER, per germline. This CDR3 has 17 residues. The V and J ends lost 2 bases and 2 bases, in that order; junction bases with no gene match: 9. Written as DNA, the CDR3 is TGCGCCAGCAGCCAACAAACTAGCGCCCGCGCCTACAATGAGCAGTTCTTC. Translated, it gives CASSQQTSARAYNEQFF.

The genes are TRBV18 and TRBJ2-3, with D hard to call. Germline assignment: CDR1 KGHSH and CDR2 LQKENI. The CDR3 loop spans 15 amino acids. V was pared by 2 bases and J by 6 bases, with 15 bases between. CDR3 sequence reads: CASSPNSLVGDTQYF. The CDR3 DNA reads TGTGCCAGCTCACCAAACTCCTTAGTTGGGGATACGCAGTATTTT.

This clonotype was seen a few times. CDR3 sequence reads: CASSPRTGRGNTIYF. The CDR3 DNA follows: TGTGCCAGCAGCCCCAGGACAGGGCGTGGAAACACCATATATTTT. V is TRBV7-2 and J is TRBJ1-3, with TRBD1 matching over 8 bases. There are 15 residues in the CDR3. J lost 3 bases, V lost 5 bases, and 6 bases had no gene match. Germline lookup yields CDR1 SGHTA and CDR2 FQGNSA.

This clonotype was recorded a few times. The chain has TRBV29-1 and TRBJ1-2; D unclear. Trimming left V 1 base short and J 14 bases short, with 14 bases between. The germline V gene encodes CDR1 SQVTM and CDR2 ANQGSEA. This CDR3 region has 11 residues. The DNA of the CDR3 is TGCAGCGTTGAAGGGCCAGGCCCCGGAACCTTC. This gives the protein CSVEGPGPGTF.

This chain connects TRBV3-1 to TRBJ2-3, with D unresolved. The CDR3 spans 13 residues. Germline values: CDR1 LGHDT, CDR2 YNNKEL (reference sequence). Trimming left V 0 bases short and J 8 bases short, with 9 bases between. For the CDR3, the DNA is TGTGCCAGCAGCCAAGATGACGTGGGTACGCAGTATTTT. As protein: CASSQDDVGTQYF.

This clonotype has more than one count but fewer than ten. The J gene is TRBJ2-5, the V gene TRBV6-1, with a possible D match to TRBD1 (7 bases). V was trimmed by 4 bases and J by 4 bases, leaving 13 bases between them. Germline V lookup: CDR1 MNHNS, CDR2 SASEGT. This CDR3 region has 14 residues. The CDR3 loop is CASSGQGGGETQYF. The CDR3 region has the DNA TGTGCCAGCAGTGGACAGGGAGGCGGAGAGACCCAGTACTTC.